This T cell receptor beta chain was captured by sequencing in a study of pediatric ulcerative colitis. This clone is deemed medium-sized. The survey-level immunoSEQ assay was used. Here immunoSEQ multiplex PCR was the method, and the copy in TCRdb shows in-frame clones only, minus some. The sample holds 45,000 to 75,000 clones, over 80% seen once. The trim removed 9 bases at V and 4 bases at J, leaving 5 bases unmatched. The CDR3 spans 12 residues. Germline-derived CDR1 and CDR2 are LNHDA and SQIVND (reference sequence). The receptor's source is a boy younger than 18 who was a control in a study of pediatric ulcerative colitis. Input material: blood. The genes are TRBV19 and TRBJ1-1, with 7 bases matching TRBD1. The CDR3 DNA reads TGTGCCAGCCGTTACAGGGGCACTGAAGCTTTCTTT. Amino acids: CASRYRGTEAFF.